Listed below are T cell receptor beta chains from one sample, sequenced in a study of response to subunit inactivated influenza vaccine. Using its own MiXCR run on the RT-PCR reads, TCRdb lists one record per CDR3 protein. The data hold 550,000 to 650,000 distinct CDR3 sequences, with 12% observed a single time. The material sequenced was PBMCs from blood, taken on the day of vaccination. The receptor set was obtained from a man aged 45-60 years who received an inactivated influenza vaccine. The CDR3 runs from the conserved cysteine through the conserved F or W. Each record gives: J gene, D gene, V gene, clone size, CDR3 DNA, CDR3 protein. A D gene is named only where the DNA matches it firmly. Only part of the rows carry a size: once, few, many, or a class if the clone is expanded.

j_call: TRBJ2-1
d_call: -
v_call: TRBV6-5
clone_size: few
cdr3_nt: TGTGCCAGCAGTTATCTCGCCGGAGCCCTGTCGAATGAGCAGTTCTTC
cdr3_aa: CASSYLAGALSNEQFF

j_call: TRBJ2-1
d_call: -
v_call: TRBV29-1
clone_size: few
cdr3_nt: TGCAGCGTTGAACTCTTCGACGTGAGCTCCTACAATGAGCAGTTCTTC
cdr3_aa: CSVELFDVSSYNEQFF

j_call: TRBJ2-5
d_call: -
v_call: TRBV7-9
clone_size: few
cdr3_nt: TGTGCCAGCAGCCGAAGCACGGGGGTATCGGGAGAGACCCAGTACTTC
cdr3_aa: CASSRSTGVSGETQYF

j_call: TRBJ1-2
d_call: -
v_call: TRBV5-6
clone_size: many
cdr3_nt: TGTGCCAGCAGCTTGGTCGGCAGGGGTTACTATGGCTACACCTTC
cdr3_aa: CASSLVGRGYYGYTF

j_call: TRBJ1-5
d_call: -
v_call: TRBV9
clone_size: -
cdr3_nt: TGTGCCAGCAGCCCTCTTGACAATCAGCCCCAGCATTTT
cdr3_aa: CASSPLDNQPQHF

j_call: TRBJ1-5
d_call: -
v_call: TRBV6-1
clone_size: few
cdr3_nt: TGTGCCAGCAGTGTTTACAATCAGCCCCAGCATTTT
cdr3_aa: CASSVYNQPQHF

j_call: TRBJ2-7
d_call: -
v_call: TRBV6-5
clone_size: few
cdr3_nt: TGTGCCAGCAGTTACTCGAACCGGCCTAGAACCTACGAGCAGTACTTC
cdr3_aa: CASSYSNRPRTYEQYF

j_call: TRBJ2-3
d_call: TRBD2
v_call: TRBV7-2
clone_size: once
cdr3_nt: TGTGCCAGCAGCTTGGCCAGCGGGAGTTGGGCAGATACGCAGTATTTT
cdr3_aa: CASSLASGSWADTQYF

j_call: TRBJ1-4
d_call: -
v_call: TRBV7-7
clone_size: few
cdr3_nt: TGTGCTAGCAGTCGGACAGATGCAACTAATGAAAAACTGTTTTTT
cdr3_aa: CASSRTDATNEKLFF

j_call: TRBJ1-5
d_call: -
v_call: TRBV12-3/TRBV12-4
clone_size: few
cdr3_nt: TGTGCCAGCAGCCCGACGGCGGAGAATCAGCCCCAGCATTTT
cdr3_aa: CASSPTAENQPQHF

j_call: TRBJ2-1
d_call: TRBD2
v_call: TRBV25-1
clone_size: -
cdr3_nt: TGTGCCGCAGCGGGAGGGCCCTCTTTAAGCTCCTACAATGAGCAGTTCTTC
cdr3_aa: CAAAGGPSLSSYNEQFF

j_call: TRBJ2-1
d_call: TRBD2
v_call: TRBV4-2
clone_size: few
cdr3_nt: TGTGCCAGCAGCCAAGAACTAGCGGGGGGACGCTACAATGAGCAGTTCTTC
cdr3_aa: CASSQELAGGRYNEQFF

j_call: TRBJ2-1
d_call: TRBD2
v_call: TRBV24-1
clone_size: -
cdr3_nt: TGTGCCACCAGGACGACCGGGGGGGCCGATGGTCGTGAGCAGTTCTTC
cdr3_aa: CATRTTGGADGREQFF

j_call: TRBJ2-6
d_call: TRBD1
v_call: TRBV11-1
clone_size: few
cdr3_nt: TGTGCCAGCAGCCCTTTCAGGGGGCTAAAGTCGACTGGGGCCAACGTCCTGACTTTC
cdr3_aa: CASSPFRGLKSTGANVLTF

j_call: TRBJ2-7
d_call: -
v_call: TRBV7-9
clone_size: many
cdr3_nt: TGTGCCAGCAGCTTAAAAGGCAGCTCCTACGAGCAGTACTTC
cdr3_aa: CASSLKGSSYEQYF

j_call: TRBJ1-3
d_call: -
v_call: TRBV6-5
clone_size: few
cdr3_nt: TGTGCCAGCAGTTACTCAAGGGGAAACACCATATATTTT
cdr3_aa: CASSYSRGNTIYF

j_call: TRBJ1-2
d_call: -
v_call: TRBV28
clone_size: few
cdr3_nt: TGTGCCAGCATCCCGGCTTCAGACAGAGCAAACTATGGCTACACCTTC
cdr3_aa: CASIPASDRANYGYTF

j_call: TRBJ1-3
d_call: -
v_call: TRBV7-2
clone_size: -
cdr3_nt: TGTGCCAGCAGCTTAGGGGTCGGCCTCTCTGGAAACACCATATATTTT
cdr3_aa: CASSLGVGLSGNTIYF

j_call: TRBJ2-3
d_call: -
v_call: TRBV12-3/TRBV12-4
clone_size: many
cdr3_nt: TGTGCCAGCAGTCCAGATATATCAGAGAAAGATACGCAGTATTTT
cdr3_aa: CASSPDISEKDTQYF

j_call: TRBJ2-1
d_call: -
v_call: TRBV5-1
clone_size: many
cdr3_nt: TGCGCCAGCAGCTTTGAGTCCGTCGAGCAGTTCTTC
cdr3_aa: CASSFESVEQFF

j_call: TRBJ2-5
d_call: -
v_call: TRBV4-2
clone_size: few
cdr3_nt: TGTGCCAGCAGCCAAAATCCAGCGGCGCCCAAAGAGACCCAGTACTTC
cdr3_aa: CASSQNPAAPKETQYF

j_call: TRBJ2-1
d_call: TRBD2
v_call: TRBV12-3/TRBV12-4
clone_size: few
cdr3_nt: TGTGCCAGCAGTTTATTGACTAGCGGGGTCAATGAGCAGTTCTTC
cdr3_aa: CASSLLTSGVNEQFF

j_call: TRBJ1-1
d_call: TRBD1
v_call: TRBV20-1
clone_size: few
cdr3_nt: TGCAGTGCCCAGGGGGATGCGGGTGCGGACACTGAAGCTTTCTTT
cdr3_aa: CSAQGDAGADTEAFF

j_call: TRBJ2-3
d_call: -
v_call: TRBV5-6
clone_size: few
cdr3_nt: TGTGCCAGCCATAACCAAGCGGGAGATACGCAGTATTTT
cdr3_aa: CASHNQAGDTQYF